These 6 T cell receptor beta chains were sequenced from one sample in a study of OX40 agonist ivuxolimab in advanced cancers. The library was built by means of the immunoSEQ multiplex PCR assay. TCRdb obtained this table from immuneACCESS and retained in-frame rearrangements with V and J assigned. These tables miss some clones; where compared with another copy, unresolved V genes account for less than half of the shortfall, and the remainder is unexplained. For this sample there are tens of thousands of clones; 75% to 90% appear just once. The ten biggest clones cover 5% to 5.5% of the sample. This specimen was CD4+ or CD8+ T cells sorted from blood, taken in a trial of the OX40 agonist ivuxolimab. These receptors all come from an adult with an advanced solid tumor such as melanoma, head and neck, liver or kidney cancer.

The CDR3 is CASSKAGTDTYEQYF. The CDR3 coding sequence is TGTGCCAGCAGCAAGGCCGGGACAGATACCTACGAGCAGTACTTC. V is TRBV6-6 and J is TRBJ2-7; 7 nucleotides agree with TRBD1. The CDR3 loop spans 15 amino acids. V shed 6 bases and J 2 bases; nucleotides not matched to a gene: 10. Looked up from germline, CDR1 is MNHNY and CDR2 is SVGAGI (reference sequence).

The genes are TRBV5-1 and TRBJ2-4; 8 nucleotides match TRBD2. The J segment lost 5 bases and the V segment lost 4 bases, leaving 11 bases of the junction unmatched. Germline V gene data show CDR1 as SGHRS and CDR2 as YFSETQ. There are 16 residues in the CDR3. CDR3 amino acids: CASSRGGGGKQNIQYF. Here the CDR3 DNA reads TGCGCCAGCAGCCGGGGGGGTGGCGGCAAACAAAACATTCAGTACTTC.

The chain joins TRBV19 to TRBJ2-3, with 10 positions matching TRBD2. Germline-derived CDR1 and CDR2 are LNHDA and SQIVND (reference sequence). The CDR3 is made up of 15 amino acids. The trim removed 4 bases at V and 8 bases at J, leaving 9 bases unmatched. This CDR3 is CASSRTSGGAGTQYF. CDR3 nucleotides: TGTGCCAGTAGTAGGACTAGCGGTGGGGCAGGTACGCAGTATTTT.

The rearrangement uses TRBV19 and TRBJ2-5; TRBD1 aligns across 7 bases. The DNA matches TRBJ2-7 better at its end, which makes the J call doubtful. CDR1 is LNHDA, CDR2 SQIVND, per germline (reference sequence). The CDR3 spans 13 residues. The CDR3 here is CASSTDRSYEQYF. The CDR3 DNA reads TGTGCCAGTAGTACGGACAGGTCCTACGAGCAGTACTTC.

The chain has TRBV4-2 and TRBJ2-2, with 9 bases aligning to TRBD1. The CDR3 consists of 17 residues. Losses at the gene ends were 1 base for V and 5 bases for J; bases not matched to a gene: 8. CDR1 is LGHNA, CDR2 YNFKEQ, per germline. CDR3 DNA: TGTGCCAGCAGCCAAGCCCTACAGGGGGCGGTAACCGGGGAGCTGTTTTTT. This translates into CASSQALQGAVTGELFF.

The V and J genes are TRBV6-5 and TRBJ1-2; no firm D call. V lost 5 bases and J lost 3, with 16 bases in between. Germline V lookup: CDR1 MNHEY, CDR2 SVGAGI. This CDR3 is 15 amino acids long. The CDR3 nucleotides are TGTGCCAGCAGTGGGCATGGGCGTTGGGACTATGGCTACACCTTC. Translated: CASSGHGRWDYGYTF.